This entry concerns a single T cell receptor (beta chain). V dropped 5 bases and J dropped 6 bases, with 16 bases sitting between them. The CDR3 spans 14 residues. Germline assignment: CDR1 KGHSH and CDR2 LQKENI. The sample originates from a study of shared clonotypes between healthy human individuals. Clones were sequenced by immunoSEQ multiplex PCR, and TCRdb holds only the in-frame ones, with some missing. The repertoire holds 550,000 to 850,000 clones, with about two thirds as singletons. The sample taken for sequencing was memory CD4+ T cells sorted from blood. Subset: CD45RA-negative fraction. This chain uses TRBV18 with TRBJ2-5, with D possibly being TRBD2 (6 bases). The sequence came from a woman between 25 and 40 years old in good health. The CDR3 protein is CASSTGTELKTQYF. The DNA of the CDR3 is TGTGCCAGCTCAACCGGGACTGAGTTGAAGACCCAGTACTTC.